The 16 T cell receptor beta chains listed next were all sequenced from one sample in a study of T cell responses to AZD1222 COVID-19 vaccine. This table comes from immunoSEQ multiplex PCR, and its TCRdb copy is limited to in-frame clones, with some not included. The sample lists approximately 140,000 clones; around 90% were seen once. Sequencing used peripheral blood, obtained on day 0 of AZD1222 vaccination. These receptors all stem from an adult in good health.

This chain connects TRBV6-4 to TRBJ2-1, with TRBD2 matching 10 bases. The germline V gene has CDR1 MRHNA and CDR2 SNTAGT. The ends lost 2 bases at V and 9 bases at J; junction bases unmatched: 10. This CDR3 spans 16 amino acids. CDR3 amino acids: CASSDMSGRAVSEQFF. The CDR3 DNA is TGTGCCAGCAGTGACATGAGCGGGAGGGCTGTAAGTGAGCAGTTCTTC.

This sequence joins TRBV5-1 and TRBJ2-7; 10 nucleotides line up with TRBD2. Germline V gene lookup returns CDR1 SGHRS and CDR2 YFSETQ. The CDR3 is 17 amino acids. J lost 2 bases, V lost 0 bases, and 8 bases had no gene match. For the CDR3, the DNA is TGCGCCAGCAGCTTGGCACGGACTAGCGGTAAGACCTACGAGCAGTACTTC. Translation: CASSLARTSGKTYEQYF.

Here the CDR3 reads CASSLTSVTPQHF. The CDR3 DNA reads as TGTGCCAGCAGCTTAACTTCCGTGACGCCCCAGCATTTT. This rearrangement joins TRBV7-3 to TRBJ1-5; D remains unclear. Germline V gene sequence: CDR1 SGHTA, CDR2 FQGTGA. V shed 0 bases and J shed 9 bases, with 9 bases lying between them. This CDR3 region has 13 residues.

CDR3 bases: TGTGCCAGCAGTTTAGCTCGCGGGACAGGGGATGGCCTAGGTCCTGGAAACACCATATATTTT. It encodes CASSLARGTGDGLGPGNTIYF. The chain carries TRBV28 and TRBJ1-3; TRBD1 aligns across 10 bases. V gave up 2 bases and J gave up 2 bases; unmatched junction bases: 18. The length of the CDR3 is 21 residues. Germline loops: CDR1 MDHEN, CDR2 SYDVKM.

The chain employs TRBV7-8 and TRBJ2-5; 10 bases line up with TRBD1. V trimming: 6 bases; J trimming: 2 bases; junction bases outside the gene matches: 9. Germline loops: CDR1 SGHVS, CDR2 FQNEAQ. The length of the CDR3 is 16 residues. The CDR3 here is CASRPPGQGNQETQYF. CDR3 DNA sequence: TGTGCCAGCAGGCCTCCGGGACAGGGGAATCAAGAGACCCAGTACTTC.

CDR3 region: CASSLVGTSSNEQYF. CDR3 nucleotide sequence: TGCGCCAGCAGCTTGGTGGGGACTAGTTCCAACGAGCAGTACTTC. This chain connects TRBV5-1 to TRBJ2-7, with TRBD2 matching over 8 bases. Per the germline V gene, CDR1 is SGHRS and CDR2 is YFSETQ. The CDR3 is 15 residues long. V lost 0 bases, J lost 5 bases, and 7 bases stayed unmatched.

J is TRBJ1-5 and V is TRBV12-3 or TRBV12-4, with a possible D match to TRBD1 (5 bases). V lost 6 bases to trimming and J lost 6 bases, with 12 bases between them. The CDR3 covers 13 residues. CDR3 in amino acids: CASSPGGFQPQHF. The CDR3 coding sequence is TGTGCCAGCAGCCCTGGGGGGTTTCAGCCCCAGCATTTT.

In this sample, this clone turned up once. One end of the junction does not line up with germline, which may come from a read error. The V gene is TRBV2, the J gene TRBJ2-2; no clear D. Germline loops: CDR1 SNHLY, CDR2 FYNNEI. The CDR3 loop spans 14 amino acids. CDR3 protein: CASTEIGNTGELFF. The CDR3 DNA follows: TGTGCCAGCACTGAAATTGGGAACACCGGGGAGCTGTTTTTT.

This clone was counted a few times. The chain couples TRBV2 to TRBJ2-7, with D unclear. V was trimmed by 5 bases and J by 2 bases, leaving 4 bases between them. The CDR3 runs 11 residues. CDR1 and CDR2 (germline): SNHLY, FYNNEI. The DNA of the CDR3 is TGTGCCAGCAGTCAAACCTACGAGCAGTACTTC. Its protein product is CASSQTYEQYF.

CDR3 loop: CASSSLIGGEPQETQYF. CDR3 in DNA: TGTGCCAGCAGTTCCCTAATCGGGGGGGAGCCCCAAGAGACCCAGTACTTC. The chain couples TRBV28 to TRBJ2-5; TRBD2 matches at 8 bases. The CDR3 extends over 17 amino acids. Trimming cost V 4 bases and J 1 base; bases outside gene matches: 11. The germline V gene encodes CDR1 MDHEN and CDR2 SYDVKM.

The chain joins TRBV19 to TRBJ1-2, with D maybe TRBD1 (5 bases). The CDR3 is 14 amino acids. CDR1 is LNHDA, CDR2 SQIVND, per germline (reference sequence). Trimming removed 7 bases at V and 4 bases at J, with 16 bases between. CDR3 sequence reads: CASTPGPSRYGYTF. CDR3 bases: TGTGCCAGTACCCCGGGGCCTAGTCGCTATGGCTACACCTTC.

The V call is TRBV5-1, the J call TRBJ1-1; D ambiguous. Trimming took 3 bases from V and 4 from J, leaving 13 bases between them. This CDR3 has 14 amino acids. Germline V gives CDR1 SGHRS, CDR2 YFSETQ. The CDR3 DNA reads as TGCGCCAGCAGCTCCCTTTTGCCGGGCACTGAAGCTTTCTTT. Amino acids: CASSSLLPGTEAFF.

The chain uses TRBV11-2 and TRBJ2-5, with D perhaps assigned TRBD1 or TRBD2 (5 bases each). Trimming removed 5 bases from V and 5 bases from J, with 18 bases in between. The CDR3 extends over 15 amino acids. Germline loops: CDR1 SGHAT, CDR2 FQNNGV. CDR3 residues: CASSPAGQGAETQYF. Written as DNA, the CDR3 is TGTGCCAGCAGCCCGGCGGGCCAGGGAGCGGAGACCCAGTACTTC.

This clone was detected once. This sequence joins TRBV5-6 and TRBJ1-6, with D possibly being TRBD1 (5 bases). The germline CDR1 and CDR2 sequences are SGHDT and YYEEEE. V was cut by 2 bases and J by 7 bases, with 13 bases left in between. The CDR3 spans 15 residues. The CDR3: CASSFGARVNSPLHF. CDR3 DNA sequence: TGTGCCAGCAGCTTTGGGGCCAGGGTCAATTCACCCCTCCACTTT.

The chain uses TRBV6-5 and TRBJ1-1; a weak D match, TRBD1 (5 bases). The ends were cut back, 6 bases at V and 2 bases at J, with 10 bases in the middle. The V gene's germline CDR1 is MNHEY and CDR2 SVGAGI. CDR3 length equals 13 residues. CDR3 nucleotide sequence: TGTGCCAGCAGGAACCAGGGTAACACTGAAGCTTTCTTT. Protein product: CASRNQGNTEAFF.

The chain uses TRBV28 and TRBJ2-7; D is uncertain. The last part of the DNA fits TRBJ2-5 better; the J call may be wrong. This CDR3 comprises 12 residues. Germline V gene lookup returns CDR1 MDHEN and CDR2 SYDVKM. Here the CDR3 reads CASSKVEETQYF. In nucleotides, the CDR3 is TGTGCCAGCAGTAAGGTCGAAGAGACCCAGTACTTC.